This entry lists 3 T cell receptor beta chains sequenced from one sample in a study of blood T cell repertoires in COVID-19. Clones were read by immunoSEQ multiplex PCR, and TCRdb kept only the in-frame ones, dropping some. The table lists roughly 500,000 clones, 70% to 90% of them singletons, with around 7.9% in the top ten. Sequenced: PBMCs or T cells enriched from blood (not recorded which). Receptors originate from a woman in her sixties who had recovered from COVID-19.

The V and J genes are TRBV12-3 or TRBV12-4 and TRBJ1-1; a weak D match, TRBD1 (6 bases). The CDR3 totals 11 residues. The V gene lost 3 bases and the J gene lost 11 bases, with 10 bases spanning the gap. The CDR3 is CASSFRDKAFF. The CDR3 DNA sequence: TGTGCCAGCAGTTTCCGGGACAAGGCTTTCTTT.

The CDR3 loop is CASSQVLGVKDQPQHF. DNA of the CDR3: TGCGCCAGCAGCCAAGTTCTCGGGGTTAAGGATCAGCCCCAGCATTTT. The chain carries TRBV4-1 and TRBJ1-5; no reliable D call. This CDR3 is 16 amino acids long. Trimming shortened V by 1 base and J by 5 bases, and 15 bases separated the two germline ends. The germline gives CDR1 MGHRA, CDR2 YSYEKL.

The CDR3 is CASSQVRYIGNTIYF. DNA of the CDR3: TGTGCCAGCAGCCAAGTTCGATACATTGGAAACACCATATATTTT. The V and J genes are TRBV3-1 (or the pseudogene TRBV3-2) and TRBJ1-3; D is ambiguous. This CDR3 contains 15 residues. V lost 1 base, J lost 3 bases, and 10 bases lay in between. Germline V gives CDR1 LGHDT, CDR2 YNNKEL (reference sequence).